This TCR beta chain was recorded in a study of response to subunit inactivated influenza vaccine. Broader study findings: A suggestion made by the authors is that each seasonal influenza vaccination recruits few new T cells.

Germline V gene sequence: CDR1 MDHEN, CDR2 SYDVKM. V lost 6 bases and J 10 bases, leaving 13 bases between the germline ends. This CDR3 has 12 residues. This clonotype was seen a single time. As yet, its antigen is unknown. TCRdb re-derived calls from the RT-PCR reads in MiXCR, one entry per CDR3 protein. This repertoire shows about 700,000 distinct CDR3 sequences, 11% to 15% found once; its top ten account for 6% to 9.5%. V gene TRBV28 combines with J gene TRBJ2-1, with D uncertain. The source of this sequence is a man over 45 who received an inactivated influenza vaccine. The source material was PBMCs from blood, sampled around two weeks before vaccination. The CDR3 loop reads CASRSTAYEQFF. The CDR3 DNA is TGTGCCAGCAGAAGCACGGCGTACGAGCAGTTCTTC.